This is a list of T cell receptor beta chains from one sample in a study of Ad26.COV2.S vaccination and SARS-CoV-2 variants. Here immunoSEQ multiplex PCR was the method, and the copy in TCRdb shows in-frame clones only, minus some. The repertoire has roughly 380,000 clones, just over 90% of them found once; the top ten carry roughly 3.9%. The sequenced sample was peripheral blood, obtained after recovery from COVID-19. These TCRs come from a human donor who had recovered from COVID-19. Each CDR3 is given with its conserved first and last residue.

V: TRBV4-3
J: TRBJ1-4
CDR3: CASSRTRERNEKLFF

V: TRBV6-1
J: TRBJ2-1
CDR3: CASSELAGGMDEQFF

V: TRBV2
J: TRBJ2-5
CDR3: CAGGPYAGVETQYF

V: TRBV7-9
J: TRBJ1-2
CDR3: CASSPDKDYGYTF

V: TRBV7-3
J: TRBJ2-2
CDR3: CASSFDYTGELFF

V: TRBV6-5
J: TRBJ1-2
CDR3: CASSYSWSEGNYGYTF

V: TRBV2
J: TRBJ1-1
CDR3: CASSAHRGRVNTEAFF

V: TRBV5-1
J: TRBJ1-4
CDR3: CASSLDPGSTNEKLFF

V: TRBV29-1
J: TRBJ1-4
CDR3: CSVVGQANEKLFF

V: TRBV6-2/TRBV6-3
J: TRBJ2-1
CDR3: CASSFPKTGMPYNEQFF

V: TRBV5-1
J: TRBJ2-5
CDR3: CASTSGGASRQETQYF

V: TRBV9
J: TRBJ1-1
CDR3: CASSRIRGTEAFF

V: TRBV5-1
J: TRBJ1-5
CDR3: CASSFGVGGLGNQPQHF

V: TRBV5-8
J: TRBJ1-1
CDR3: CASSLVVGRTEAFF

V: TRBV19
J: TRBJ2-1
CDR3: CASSGGLAGTTRYNEQFF

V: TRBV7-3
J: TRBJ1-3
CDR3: CAGPPGFNTIYF

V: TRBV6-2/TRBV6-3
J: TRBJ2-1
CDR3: CASSYSDRNEQFF

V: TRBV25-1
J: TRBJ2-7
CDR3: CASTPRDTPYEQYF

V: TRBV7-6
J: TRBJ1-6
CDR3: CASSWGTGDLSPLHF

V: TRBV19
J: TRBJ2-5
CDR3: CASSTAGYQETQYF

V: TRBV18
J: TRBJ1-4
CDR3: CASSPNWEGTNEKLFF

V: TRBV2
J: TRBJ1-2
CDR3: CASSEVGAGYGYTF

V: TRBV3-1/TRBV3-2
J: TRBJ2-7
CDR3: CASSHTDGPYEQYF

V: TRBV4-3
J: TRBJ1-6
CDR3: CASSEHSPNSPLHF

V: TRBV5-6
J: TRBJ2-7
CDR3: CASSLVEDEQYF

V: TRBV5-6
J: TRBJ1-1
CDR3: CASSKSAGPSFTEAFF

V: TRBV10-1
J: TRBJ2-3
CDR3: CASSESQTGQALATDTQYF

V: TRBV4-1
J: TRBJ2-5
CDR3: CASSQDPGALGTQYF

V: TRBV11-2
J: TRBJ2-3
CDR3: CASSSPSLGGTDTQYF

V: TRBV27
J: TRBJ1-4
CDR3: CASSLNRGFTEKLFF

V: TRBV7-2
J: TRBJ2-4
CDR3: CASSSTLQGASSKNIQYF

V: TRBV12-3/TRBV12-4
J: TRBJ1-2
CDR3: CASGGGGYGYTF

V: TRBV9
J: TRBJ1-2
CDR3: CASRGPEGGYTF

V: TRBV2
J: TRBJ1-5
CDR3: CASAGGGNQPQHF

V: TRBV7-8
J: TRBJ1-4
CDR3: CASSSSPGLLEKLFF

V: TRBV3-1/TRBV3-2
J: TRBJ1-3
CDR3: CASSQEGTSGNTIYF

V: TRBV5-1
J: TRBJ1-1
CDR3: CASSLDGRPNTEAFF

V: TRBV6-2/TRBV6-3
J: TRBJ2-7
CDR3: CASSYSTTYEQYF

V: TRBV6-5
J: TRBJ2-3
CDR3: CASSPLASTDTQYF

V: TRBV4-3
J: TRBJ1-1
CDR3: CASSPNRGRGTEAFF

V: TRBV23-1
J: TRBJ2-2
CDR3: CASSASRSGELFF

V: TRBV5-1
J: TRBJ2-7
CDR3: CASSLGESSYEQYF

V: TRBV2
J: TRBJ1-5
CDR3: CASSPTFPGQSNQPQHF

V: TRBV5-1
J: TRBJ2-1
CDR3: CASSSYLFHEQFF

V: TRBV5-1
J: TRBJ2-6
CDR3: CASSLSGPSGANVLTF

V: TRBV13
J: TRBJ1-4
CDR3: CASRSLPGEKLFF

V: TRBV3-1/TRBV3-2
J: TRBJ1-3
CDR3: CASSQDPGQFSGNTIYF

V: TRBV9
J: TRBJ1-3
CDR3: CASSEGHRSRNTIYF

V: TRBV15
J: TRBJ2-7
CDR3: CATSRDGFAGAGEQYF

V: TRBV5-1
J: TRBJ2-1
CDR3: CASSTGGPDNEQFF

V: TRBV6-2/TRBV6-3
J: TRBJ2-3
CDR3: CASSYPPGGGFDTQYF